This T cell receptor beta chain was recorded in a study of vaccination and CD4 T cells after COVID-19 (dated by TCRdb to between 2021 and 2022). Regarding the research as a whole: Six males and four females were included in the convalescent cohort, with two Hispanic individuals, seven Caucasians, two Asians and one multiracial person represented. Each participant got two doses of either the Pfizer-BioNTech BNT162b2 vaccine (n=8) or the Moderna mRNA-1273 vaccine (n=2). Post-COVID blood samples from convalescent patients were collected a median of roughly 100 days after diagnosis, with a range of roughly 30 to 170 days. The time from the second vaccine dose to post-vaccine blood sampling had a median of roughly 72 days and ranged from about 12 to 250 days. For stimulating the cultures, overlapping spike peptide pools were used, derived from SARS-CoV-2 as well as from the common cold coronaviruses HCoV-NL63, HCoV-OC43 and HCoV-229E. As controls, cultures received a CEFX viral epitope pool (the positive control), an HIV-1 Nef peptide pool (the negative control), or no peptide at all. The spike-specific CD4+ TCR repertoire was compared before and after mRNA vaccination in ten to eleven COVID-19 convalescent patients and a handful of infection-naive healthy vaccine recipients. In an earlier paper using these donors, memory CD4+ T cell crossreactivity between SARS-CoV-2 and common cold coronavirus spike proteins was assessed at the TCR clonotype level. Study-wide findings and limitations: In convalescent patients, a median roughly 87% of post-vaccine SARS-CoV-2-reactive clones were detected only after vaccination, and vaccine-specific priming was suggested by this finding. The median number of SARS-CoV-2-reactive clonotypes rose from about 23 after infection to some 40 after vaccination, but the change was not significant. The study included relatively few convalescent patients and did not analyze early timepoints after natural infection. In convalescent patients, nearly all vaccine-specific clones (304 of 307) were found to be mono-reactive for SARS-CoV-2 spike rather than cross-reactive with common cold coronaviruses.

Note on this clonotype: No cognate antigen has been identified for it. Per-nucleotide qualities are absent, and no much larger clonotype sits a single base away.

V gives up 5 bases and J gives up 0 bases, and the segment between their germline ends measures 20 bases. Including cysteine and phenylalanine, the CDR3 has 19 amino acids. Only the CDR3 DNA stays, 57 bases, in frame from base 1. The treatment or condition tag for this specimen amounts to: approximately nine-day PBMC culture with coronavirus spike peptide pools or control peptides (ViraFEST assay). CD4+ T cells from unexposed donors were collected before the COVID-19 pandemic (2011-2018). The study used the ViraFEST assay, which expanded antigen-specific T cells with peptide pools and then identified expanded clonotypes by TCR sequencing. About 2 million PBMCs per well were cultured in IMDM with approximately 5% human AB serum and 8 to 10 IU/ml IL-2, plus 10 ug/ml peptide pools. Half of the culture medium was replaced with fresh IL-2-containing medium on days 3 and 7. After approximately 11 days of culture, CD4+ T cells were isolated by negative selection with the EasySep CD4+ T cell isolation kit. As far as cell numbers permitted, CD4+ T cells from unexposed donors were tested for reactivity against SARS-CoV-2 S and N as well as four spike pools from common cold coronaviruses. Ficoll-Paque Plus gradient centrifugation was used to isolate PBMCs from whole blood, and the isolated PBMCs were then either used fresh or cryopreserved at -140C. Each culture condition was generally run in triplicate wells. The leukapheresis product for the unexposed donors was obtained through commercial purchase.

Libraries came from PCR. At the Johns Hopkins FTIC core, DNA from the cultured CD4+ T cells underwent TCR sequencing with the Oncomine TCR Beta short-read assay. Genomic DNA was extracted from the cultured CD4+ T cells with the QIAamp micro DNA kit. Oncomine TCR Beta libraries made from cultured CD4+ T cells were pooled using unique dual indexes and sequenced on an Illumina iSeq 100. From the authors' description of their analysis: Non-productive sequences were removed, and CDR3s that did not start with C, did not end with F or W, or were shorter than 7 amino acids were discarded. Antigen-specific clonotypes were identified with the MANAFEST web application by comparing peptide-stimulated wells with reference and other culture wells. To be called positive, a clone needed an FDR below 0.05, an odds ratio above 5, and a productive frequency above 0.1% in at least two of three replicate wells. Cross-reactive clonotypes were defined as significantly expanded in both SARS-CoV-2 spike wells and at least one common cold coronavirus spike condition. Using R version 3.6.1, CDR3 homology was evaluated through Levenshtein distances (stringdist) along with unrooted phylogenetic trees (ape). TCRdb ran its own pipeline on the public reads, namely fastp trimming at Q25 and MiXCR clone calling, and kept in-frame beta chains. Identical CDR3 proteins give one entry, which carries the most common genes and DNA. These V and J calls are TCRdb output, not the study's own analysis. This sample gives approximately 9,200 distinct CDR3 sequences in total; 35% to 40% of them show up just once. The ten largest make up approximately 13% of the sample.

The TCR originated in a human donor in good health. The V gene is TRBV12-3 or TRBV12-4 and the J gene is TRBJ2-6; no D segment can be confidently identified. Input material: CD4+ T cells from blood, cultured in vitro. The sequenced DNA is TGTGCCAGCAGTCCCCGTGGGCAGGTGGGATACTCTGGGGCCAACGTCCTGACTTTC. It translates to CASSPRGQVGYSGANVLTF.